This T cell receptor (beta chain) was documented in a study of cytomegalovirus exposure and HLA in healthy donors. PCR used 60 Vbeta primers and 13 Jbeta primers. Produced via immunoSEQ multiplex PCR; TCRdb's table is partial and in-frame only. The data show around 100,000 clones, with over 65% seen just once and 5% to 5.5% held by the top ten. With 2 bases removed from V and 8 bases from J, the gap between germline ends came to 12 bases. The germline CDR1 and CDR2 sequences are MNHEY and SVGAGI. This CDR3 region has 13 residues. This rearrangement joins TRBV6-5 to TRBJ1-1; tentative D call: TRBD1 (6 bases). The TCR was taken from a woman aged 25 to 39 in good health and CMV-seropositive. Sequencing was done on a sample of PBMCs. The CDR3 DNA sequence: TGTGCCAGCAGTTACGCAGGGGCCATAGAAGCTTTCTTT. Protein: CASSYAGAIEAFF.